The rows below give T cell receptor beta chains drawn from one sample of a study of CD8 T cells in Susac syndrome. TCRdb independently ran MiXCR on the immunoSEQ multiplex PCR reads; one entry per CDR3 protein. The sample records tens of thousands of distinct CDR3 sequences, around 93% being singletons. The sample taken for sequencing was CD8+ T cells from PBMCs. These receptors were taken from a human donor with Susac syndrome. The CDR3 runs from the conserved cysteine through the conserved F or W. Each record gives: CDR3 length, D gene, clone size, V gene, J gene, CDR3 protein, CDR3 DNA. D genes are given only for firm matches. Size values are once, few and many counts, or a class for expanded clones, and some rows have none.

15	TRBD1	NA	TRBV2	TRBJ2-5	CASRPTTGVTETQYF	TGTGCCAGCAGGCCGACGACAGGGGTAACGGAGACCCAGTACTTC
15	TRBD2	NA	TRBV11-2	TRBJ2-3	CASGLAGRGPDTQYF	TGTGCCAGCGGGCTAGCGGGAAGGGGCCCAGATACGCAGTATTTT
15	NA	NA	TRBV5-8	TRBJ2-3	CASSSGSSSTDTQYF	TGTGCCAGCAGCTCGGGGTCTTCTAGCACAGATACGCAGTATTTT
14	NA	NA	TRBV5-1	TRBJ2-6	CASSFGLGANVLTF	TGCGCCAGCAGCTTCGGGTTGGGGGCCAACGTCCTGACTTTC
16	NA	NA	TRBV13	TRBJ2-1	CASSLHEGEGPNEQFF	TGTGCCAGCAGCTTACATGAGGGAGAAGGCCCCAATGAGCAGTTCTTC
15	TRBD2	NA	TRBV6-2/TRBV6-3	TRBJ2-1	CASSWGLAAYNEQFF	TGTGCCAGCAGTTGGGGACTAGCGGCCTACAATGAGCAGTTCTTC
15	TRBD2	few	TRBV30	TRBJ2-1	CAWSGAGGVVDEQFF	TGTGCCTGGAGTGGGGCGGGAGGGGTAGTCGATGAGCAGTTCTTC
14	TRBD2	NA	TRBV2	TRBJ2-7	CASGTSGAPHEQYF	TGTGCCAGCGGAACTAGCGGAGCCCCCCACGAGCAGTACTTC
15	NA	NA	TRBV6-5	TRBJ2-5	CASSYSGGLMETQYF	TGTGCCAGCAGTTACTCCGGAGGGCTAATGGAGACCCAGTACTTC
19	TRBD2	NA	TRBV20-1	TRBJ2-1	CSAPPPGLAGGPAYNEQFF	TGCAGTGCTCCTCCCCCGGGACTAGCGGGAGGGCCGGCCTACAATGAGCAGTTCTTC
13	TRBD2	NA	TRBV13	TRBJ2-1	CASSHSGGNEQFF	TGTGCCAGCAGTCATAGCGGGGGAAATGAGCAGTTCTTC
15	NA	NA	TRBV28	TRBJ2-7	CASRVAQGTGGEQYF	TGTGCCAGCAGGGTAGCCCAGGGGACGGGGGGCGAGCAGTACTTC
14	NA	NA	TRBV7-3	TRBJ2-7	CASSLFGGRYEQYF	TGTGCCAGCAGCTTATTTGGCGGTCGCTACGAGCAGTACTTC
16	TRBD1	NA	TRBV28	TRBJ1-5	CASSNPGGQGYQPQHF	TGTGCCAGCAGTAATCCCGGGGGACAGGGGTATCAGCCCCAGCATTTT
14	TRBD2	NA	TRBV29-1	TRBJ2-2	CSVGLAGDAGELFF	TGCAGCGTGGGACTAGCGGGAGACGCCGGGGAGCTGTTTTTT
14	NA	NA	TRBV29-1	TRBJ2-1	CSVEYLMRYNEQFF	TGCAGCGTTGAGTACCTGATGAGGTACAATGAGCAGTTCTTC
15	NA	NA	TRBV20-1	TRBJ2-3	CSARDKGSGTDTQYF	TGCAGTGCTAGAGATAAGGGATCCGGCACAGATACGCAGTATTTT
15	TRBD2	NA	TRBV24-1	TRBJ2-3	CATSDSGSYTDTQYF	TGTGCCACCAGTGATAGCGGGAGTTACACAGATACGCAGTATTTT
14	NA	once	TRBV5-1	TRBJ1-2	CASSLDRGLEGYTF	TGCGCCAGCAGCTTGGACAGAGGGCTTGAGGGCTACACCTTC
16	NA	NA	TRBV6-1	TRBJ2-6	CASSPQTVSGANVLTF	TGTGCCAGCAGTCCCCAGACGGTCTCTGGGGCCAACGTCCTGACTTTC
17	TRBD2	NA	TRBV12-3/TRBV12-4	TRBJ2-3	CASRGLAGELGTDTQYF	TGTGCCAGCAGGGGACTAGCGGGAGAGTTGGGCACAGATACGCAGTATTTT
15	TRBD2	NA	TRBV19	TRBJ2-1	CASSMTSGTYNEQFF	TGTGCCAGTAGTATGACTAGCGGCACCTACAATGAGCAGTTCTTC
16	NA	NA	TRBV5-1	TRBJ1-5	CASSLDPGAPSQPQHF	TGCGCCAGCAGCTTGGACCCGGGGGCGCCTTCACAGCCCCAGCATTTT
16	NA	once	TRBV4-3	TRBJ2-6	CASSQDAGSGANVLTF	TGCGCCAGCAGCCAAGACGCAGGGTCTGGGGCCAACGTCCTGACTTTC
15	NA	NA	TRBV2	TRBJ2-7	CASSELRGASYEQYF	TGTGCCAGCAGTGAATTGCGGGGCGCCTCCTACGAGCAGTACTTC
15	NA	NA	TRBV20-1	TRBJ2-7	CSARDLEGWGYEQYF	TGCAGTGCTAGAGATCTCGAAGGGTGGGGATACGAGCAGTACTTC
14	NA	NA	TRBV5-4	TRBJ2-5	CASSLETSGETQYF	TGTGCCAGCAGCTTGGAAACTAGTGGGGAGACCCAGTACTTC
15	NA	NA	TRBV18	TRBJ1-1	CASSPPLGGSTEAFF	TGTGCCAGCTCACCACCTCTCGGTGGGAGCACTGAAGCTTTCTTT
15	TRBD1	NA	TRBV20-1	TRBJ2-1	CSATNRDSIYNEQFF	TGCAGTGCGACCAACCGGGACAGCATTTACAATGAGCAGTTCTTC
14	NA	NA	TRBV30	TRBJ1-5	CAWSPPYSNQPQHF	TGTGCCTGGAGTCCTCCGTATAGCAATCAGCCCCAGCATTTT
12	NA	NA	TRBV20-1	TRBJ2-5	CSAREDTETQYF	TGCAGTGCTAGGGAGGACACAGAGACCCAGTACTTC
12	NA	NA	TRBV3-1	TRBJ2-1	CASSQDPRVQFF	TGTGCCAGCAGCCAAGATCCGAGGGTGCAGTTCTTC
14	NA	NA	TRBV5-6	TRBJ1-1	CASSLWPMNTEAFF	TGTGCCAGCAGCTTGTGGCCGATGAACACTGAAGCTTTCTTT
14	NA	NA	TRBV5-1	TRBJ1-5	CASSPGQDNQPQHF	TGCGCCAGCAGCCCCGGCCAGGACAATCAGCCCCAGCATTTT
15	TRBD2	NA	TRBV30	TRBJ2-3	CAWTPLAGVLDTQYF	TGTGCCTGGACCCCCCTAGCGGGAGTACTAGATACGCAGTATTTT
16	TRBD2	NA	TRBV3-1	TRBJ2-7	CASSGGSQVGTYEQYF	TGTGCCAGCTCTGGCGGGAGTCAAGTTGGTACCTACGAGCAGTACTTC
13	NA	NA	TRBV2	TRBJ1-2	CASSDDRPYGYTF	TGTGCCAGCAGCGACGACAGGCCCTATGGCTACACCTTC
16	NA	NA	TRBV20-1	TRBJ2-1	CSARVFATDSYNEQFF	TGCAGTGCTAGAGTCTTTGCCACGGACTCCTACAATGAGCAGTTCTTC
15	TRBD1	NA	TRBV6-5	TRBJ2-1	CASSIGQGLTNEQFF	TGTGCCAGCAGTATTGGACAGGGGCTTACAAATGAGCAGTTCTTC
15	TRBD2	NA	TRBV6-2/TRBV6-3	TRBJ2-1	CASRLGLAGANEQFF	TGTGCCAGCAGATTGGGACTAGCGGGAGCCAATGAGCAGTTCTTC
15	NA	NA	TRBV7-6	TRBJ2-7	CASAEGLAPSYEQYF	TGTGCCAGCGCCGAGGGGCTAGCGCCTTCCTACGAGCAGTACTTC
14	NA	NA	TRBV29-1	TRBJ2-2	CSVVLLDRWGELFF	TGCAGCGTTGTGTTGCTAGATCGTTGGGGGGAGCTGTTTTTT
14	NA	NA	TRBV30	TRBJ2-1	CAWSLVSSYNEQFF	TGTGCCTGGAGTCTCGTAAGCTCCTACAATGAGCAGTTCTTC
14	TRBD2	NA	TRBV7-2	TRBJ2-5	CASSPLAGEETQYF	TGTGCCAGCAGCCCCCTAGCGGGAGAAGAGACCCAGTACTTC
14	NA	NA	TRBV3-1	TRBJ2-7	CASSQAPLVSEQYF	TGTGCCAGCAGCCAAGCCCCGCTAGTAAGCGAGCAGTACTTC
13	TRBD2	few	TRBV6-1	TRBJ2-5	CASGLAGGETQYF	TGTGCCAGCGGATTAGCGGGAGGAGAGACCCAGTACTTC
17	TRBD2	once	TRBV28	TRBJ2-7	CASATGTGTSLTYEQYF	TGTGCCAGCGCCACTGGTACCGGGACTAGCTTAACCTACGAGCAGTACTTC
13	NA	NA	TRBV2	TRBJ2-3	CASSEPSQDTQYF	TGTGCCAGCAGTGAGCCTAGCCAGGATACGCAGTATTTT
16	TRBD1	once	TRBV4-2	TRBJ2-3	CASSQEEGQGADTQYF	TGTGCCAGCAGCCAAGAGGAGGGACAGGGGGCAGATACGCAGTATTTT
13	NA	NA	TRBV29-1	TRBJ2-1	CSVEKPGNNEQFF	TGCAGCGTTGAAAAGCCCGGGAACAATGAGCAGTTCTTC